What follows is one T cell receptor (beta chain) and its context. Its target is unknown. The CDR3 has 12 residues. The V end was cut by 3 bases, the J end by 7 bases, with 9 bases between. The germline V gene has CDR1 LGHNT and CDR2 FRNRAP. The data derive from a study of T cell responses to AZD1222 COVID-19 vaccine. General study results and limits: In the spike-specific TCR repertoire, nearly half reportedly target unmutated variant regions. Spike was spanned by vaccine-associated CD4 TCRs, which were dominant at 160-218 and 743-854. Repertoire collection took place solely once the T cell response had peaked. The donor group comprised mostly white British people and more females; the analysis possibly underestimated clonal diversity.

The protocol was immunoSEQ multiplex PCR, while the TCRdb copy is restricted to in-frame clones and leaves out a portion. The sample carries 150,000 to 200,000 clones, 75% to 90% recorded once. The origin of this receptor is an adult in good health. The genes are TRBV12-5 and TRBJ1-2; D is uncertain. The material sequenced was peripheral blood, taken on day 0 of AZD1222 vaccination. Here the CDR3 reads CASGFETGGYTF. CDR3 sequence (DNA): TGTGCTAGTGGTTTCGAGACGGGTGGCTACACCTTC.